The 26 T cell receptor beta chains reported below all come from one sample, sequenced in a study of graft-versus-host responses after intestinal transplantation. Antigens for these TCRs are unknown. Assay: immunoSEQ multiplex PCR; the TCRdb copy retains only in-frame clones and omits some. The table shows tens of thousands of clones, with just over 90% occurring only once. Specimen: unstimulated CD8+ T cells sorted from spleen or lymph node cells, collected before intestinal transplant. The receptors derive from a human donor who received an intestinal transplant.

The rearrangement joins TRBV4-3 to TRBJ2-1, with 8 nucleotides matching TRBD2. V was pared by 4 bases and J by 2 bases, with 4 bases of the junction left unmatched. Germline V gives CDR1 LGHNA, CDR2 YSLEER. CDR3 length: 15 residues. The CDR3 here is CASSPDGGAYNEQFF. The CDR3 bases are TGCGCCAGCAGCCCAGACGGGGGGGCCTACAATGAGCAGTTCTTC.

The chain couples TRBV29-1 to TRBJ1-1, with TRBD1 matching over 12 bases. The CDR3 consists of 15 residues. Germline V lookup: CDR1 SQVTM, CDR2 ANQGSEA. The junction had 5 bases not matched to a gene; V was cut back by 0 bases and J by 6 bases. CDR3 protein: CSVEEGTGGVSEAFF. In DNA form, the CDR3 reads TGCAGCGTTGAAGAGGGGACAGGGGGCGTATCTGAAGCTTTCTTT. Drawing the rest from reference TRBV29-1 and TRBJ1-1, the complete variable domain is SAVISQKPSRDICQRGTSLTIQCQVDSQVTMMFWYRQQPGQSLTLIATANQGSEATYESGFVIDKFPISRPNLTFSTLTVSNMSPEDSSIYLCSVEEGTGGVSEAFFGQGTRLTVV.

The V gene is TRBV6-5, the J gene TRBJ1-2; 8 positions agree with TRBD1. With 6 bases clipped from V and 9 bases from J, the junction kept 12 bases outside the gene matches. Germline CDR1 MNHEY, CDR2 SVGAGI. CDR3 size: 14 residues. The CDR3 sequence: CASRPPGQEKSYTF. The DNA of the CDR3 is TGTGCCAGCAGACCTCCGGGACAGGAAAAGAGCTACACCTTC.

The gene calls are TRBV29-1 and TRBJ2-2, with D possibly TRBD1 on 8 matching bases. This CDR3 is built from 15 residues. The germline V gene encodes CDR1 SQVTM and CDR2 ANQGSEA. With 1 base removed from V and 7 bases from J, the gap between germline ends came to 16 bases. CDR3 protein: CSVEVYRGGGGELFF. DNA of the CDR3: TGCAGCGTTGAAGTTTACAGGGGGGGTGGCGGGGAGCTGTTTTTT.

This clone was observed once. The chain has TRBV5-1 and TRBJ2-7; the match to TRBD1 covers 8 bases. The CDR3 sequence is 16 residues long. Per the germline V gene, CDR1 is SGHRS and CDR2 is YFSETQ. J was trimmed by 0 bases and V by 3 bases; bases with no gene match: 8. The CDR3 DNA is TGCGCCAGCAGCTCCGGACAGGGATTCAGCTCCTACGAGCAGTACTTC. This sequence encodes CASSSGQGFSSYEQYF.

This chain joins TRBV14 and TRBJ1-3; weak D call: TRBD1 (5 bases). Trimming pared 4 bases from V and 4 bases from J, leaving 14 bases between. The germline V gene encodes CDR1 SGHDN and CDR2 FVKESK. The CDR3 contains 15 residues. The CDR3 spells CASSRPREPGNTIYF. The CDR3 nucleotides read TGTGCCAGCAGCCGTCCCAGGGAACCCGGAAACACCATATATTTT.

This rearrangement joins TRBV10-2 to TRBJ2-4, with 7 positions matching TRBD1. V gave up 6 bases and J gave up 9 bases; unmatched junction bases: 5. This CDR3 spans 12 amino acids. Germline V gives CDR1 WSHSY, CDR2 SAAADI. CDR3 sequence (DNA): TGCGCCAGCAGCGAGACAGGGAGCATTCAGTACTTC. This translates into CASSETGSIQYF.

The CDR3 here is CASGGDNSPLHF. The CDR3 DNA sequence: TGTGCCAGCGGGGGCGATAATTCACCCCTCCACTTT. This chain uses TRBV27 with TRBJ1-6, with D tentatively TRBD1 (6 bases). The CDR3 totals 12 residues. Germline values: CDR1 MNHEY, CDR2 SMNVEV (reference sequence). V was trimmed by 8 bases and J by 5 bases, leaving 7 bases between them.

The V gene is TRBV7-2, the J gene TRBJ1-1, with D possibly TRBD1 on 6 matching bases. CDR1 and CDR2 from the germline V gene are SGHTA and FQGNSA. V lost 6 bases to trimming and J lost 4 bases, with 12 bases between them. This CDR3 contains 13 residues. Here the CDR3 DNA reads TGTGCCAGCAGACCTACAGGGTTCACTGAAGCTTTCTTT. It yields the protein CASRPTGFTEAFF.

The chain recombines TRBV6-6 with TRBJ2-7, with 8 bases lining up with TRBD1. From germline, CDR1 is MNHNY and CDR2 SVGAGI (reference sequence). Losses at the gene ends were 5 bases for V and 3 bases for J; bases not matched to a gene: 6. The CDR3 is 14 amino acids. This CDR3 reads CASSPQGAGYEQYF. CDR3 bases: TGTGCCAGCAGTCCTCAGGGGGCCGGCTACGAGCAGTACTTC.

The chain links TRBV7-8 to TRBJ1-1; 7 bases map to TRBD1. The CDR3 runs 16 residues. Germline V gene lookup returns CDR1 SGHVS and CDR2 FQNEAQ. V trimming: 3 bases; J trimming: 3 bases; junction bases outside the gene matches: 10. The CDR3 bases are TGTGCCAGCAGCTTTTCGCCCTGGGACAGCCACACTGAAGCTTTCTTT. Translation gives CASSFSPWDSHTEAFF.

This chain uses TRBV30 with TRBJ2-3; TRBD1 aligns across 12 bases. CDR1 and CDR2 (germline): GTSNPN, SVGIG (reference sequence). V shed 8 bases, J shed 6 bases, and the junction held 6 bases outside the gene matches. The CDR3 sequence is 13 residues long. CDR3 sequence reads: CAGTGGSGDTQYF. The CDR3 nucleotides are TGTGCCGGGACAGGGGGCTCGGGGGATACGCAGTATTTT.

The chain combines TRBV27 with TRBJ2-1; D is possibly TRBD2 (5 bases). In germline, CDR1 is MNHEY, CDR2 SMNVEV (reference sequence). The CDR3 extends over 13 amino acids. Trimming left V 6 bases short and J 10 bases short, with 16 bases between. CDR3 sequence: CASSHDGVLEQFF. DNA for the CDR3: TGTGCCAGCAGCCATGACGGGGTCCTAGAGCAGTTCTTC.

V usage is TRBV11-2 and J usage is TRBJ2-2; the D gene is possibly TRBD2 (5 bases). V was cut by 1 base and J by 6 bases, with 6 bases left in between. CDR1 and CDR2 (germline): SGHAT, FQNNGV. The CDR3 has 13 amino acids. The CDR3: CASSLGAAGELFF. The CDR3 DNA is TGTGCCAGCAGCTTAGGAGCGGCCGGGGAGCTGTTTTTT.

CDR3 protein: CASSLCWDRGAYEQYF. The CDR3 coding sequence is TGTGCCAGCAGCTTATGTTGGGACAGGGGAGCCTACGAGCAGTACTTC. This sequence joins TRBV7-7 and TRBJ2-7, with 10 bases identical to TRBD1. Losses at the gene ends were 2 bases for V and 2 bases for J; bases not matched to a gene: 6. Germline CDR1 SSHAT, CDR2 FNYEAQ (reference sequence). This CDR3 is built from 16 residues.

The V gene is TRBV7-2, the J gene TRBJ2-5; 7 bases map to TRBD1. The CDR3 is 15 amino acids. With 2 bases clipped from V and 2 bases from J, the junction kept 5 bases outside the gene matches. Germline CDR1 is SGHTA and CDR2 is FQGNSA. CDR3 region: CASSLILGQQETQYF. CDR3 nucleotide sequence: TGTGCCAGCAGCTTAATATTGGGACAGCAAGAGACCCAGTACTTC.

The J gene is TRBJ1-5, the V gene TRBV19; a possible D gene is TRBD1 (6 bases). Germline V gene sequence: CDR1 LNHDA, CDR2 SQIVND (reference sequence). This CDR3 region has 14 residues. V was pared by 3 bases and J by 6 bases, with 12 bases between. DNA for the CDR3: TGTGCCAGTAGTATCTGGACAGTCGGTCAGCCCCAGCATTTT. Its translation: CASSIWTVGQPQHF.

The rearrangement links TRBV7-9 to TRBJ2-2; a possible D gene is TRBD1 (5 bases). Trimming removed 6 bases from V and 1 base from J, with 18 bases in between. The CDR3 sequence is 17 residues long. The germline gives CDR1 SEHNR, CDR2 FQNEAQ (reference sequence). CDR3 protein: CASRPPRGPVNTGELFF. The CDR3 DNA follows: TGTGCCAGCAGGCCCCCAAGGGGTCCAGTGAACACCGGGGAGCTGTTTTTT. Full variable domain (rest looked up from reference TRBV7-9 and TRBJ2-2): DTGVSQNPRHKITKRGQNVTFRCDPISEHNRLYWYRQTLGQGPEFLTYFQNEAQLEKSRLLSDRFSAERPKGSFSTLEIQRTEQGDSAMYLCASRPPRGPVNTGELFFGEGSRLTVL.

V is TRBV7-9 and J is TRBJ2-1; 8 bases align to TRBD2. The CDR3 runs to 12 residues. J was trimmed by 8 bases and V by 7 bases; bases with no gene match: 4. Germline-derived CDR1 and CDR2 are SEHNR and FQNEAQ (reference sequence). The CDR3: CASIGRGDEQFF. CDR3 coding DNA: TGTGCCAGCATCGGGAGGGGGGATGAGCAGTTCTTC. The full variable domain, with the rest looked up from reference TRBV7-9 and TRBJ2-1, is DTGVSQNPRHKITKRGQNVTFRCDPISEHNRLYWYRQTLGQGPEFLTYFQNEAQLEKSRLLSDRFSAERPKGSFSTLEIQRTEQGDSAMYLCASIGRGDEQFFGPGTRLTVL.

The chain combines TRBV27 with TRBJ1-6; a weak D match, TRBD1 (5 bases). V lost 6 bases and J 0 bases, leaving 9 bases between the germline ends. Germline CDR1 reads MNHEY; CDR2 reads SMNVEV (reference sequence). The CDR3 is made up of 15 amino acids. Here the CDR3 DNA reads TGTGCCAGCAGCCCAGGGAACTCCTATAATTCACCCCTCCACTTT. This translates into CASSPGNSYNSPLHF.

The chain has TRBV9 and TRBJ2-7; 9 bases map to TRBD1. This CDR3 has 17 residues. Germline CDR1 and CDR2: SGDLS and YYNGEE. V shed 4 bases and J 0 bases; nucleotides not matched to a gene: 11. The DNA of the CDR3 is TGTGCCAGCAGCCCCACCGCCGGGACAGGGCTCTCCTACGAGCAGTACTTC. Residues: CASSPTAGTGLSYEQYF.

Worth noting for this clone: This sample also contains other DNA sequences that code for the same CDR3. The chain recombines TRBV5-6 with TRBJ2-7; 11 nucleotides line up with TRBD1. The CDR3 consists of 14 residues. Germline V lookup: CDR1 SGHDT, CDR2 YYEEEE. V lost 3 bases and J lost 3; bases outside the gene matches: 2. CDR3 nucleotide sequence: TGTGCCAGCAGCTATGGGACAGGGGGCTACGAGCAGTACTTC. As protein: CASSYGTGGYEQYF.

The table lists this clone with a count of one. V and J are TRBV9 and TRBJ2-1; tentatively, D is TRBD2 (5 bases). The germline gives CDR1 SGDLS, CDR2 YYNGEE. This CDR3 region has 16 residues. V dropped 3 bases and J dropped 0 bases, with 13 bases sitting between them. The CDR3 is CASSATVGLSYNEQFF. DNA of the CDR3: TGTGCCAGCAGCGCAACAGTCGGACTCTCCTACAATGAGCAGTTCTTC. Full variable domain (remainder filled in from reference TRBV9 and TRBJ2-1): DSGVTQTPKHLITATGQRVTLRCSPRSGDLSVYWYQQSLDQGLQFLIQYYNGEERAKGNILERFSAQQFPDLHSELNLSSLELGDSALYFCASSATVGLSYNEQFFGPGTRLTVL.

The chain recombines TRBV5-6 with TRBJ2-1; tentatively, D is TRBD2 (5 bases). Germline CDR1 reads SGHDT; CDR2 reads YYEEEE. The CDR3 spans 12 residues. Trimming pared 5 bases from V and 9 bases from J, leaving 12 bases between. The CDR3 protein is CASSWEFSEQFF. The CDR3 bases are TGTGCCAGCAGTTGGGAGTTTAGTGAGCAGTTCTTC.

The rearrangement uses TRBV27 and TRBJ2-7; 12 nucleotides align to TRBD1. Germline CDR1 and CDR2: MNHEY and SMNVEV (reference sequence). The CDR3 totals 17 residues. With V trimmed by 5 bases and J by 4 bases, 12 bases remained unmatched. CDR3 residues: CASSPGTGGPDSYEQYF. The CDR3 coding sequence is TGTGCCAGCAGTCCCGGGACAGGGGGCCCCGATTCTTACGAGCAGTACTTC.

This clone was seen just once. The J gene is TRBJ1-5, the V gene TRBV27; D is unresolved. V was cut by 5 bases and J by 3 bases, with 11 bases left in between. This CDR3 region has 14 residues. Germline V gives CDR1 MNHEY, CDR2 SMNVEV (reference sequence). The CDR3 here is CASSPDLYNQPQHF. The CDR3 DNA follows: TGTGCCAGCAGTCCGGACTTGTACAATCAGCCCCAGCATTTT.